These T cell receptor beta chains were read from a single sample in a study of blood T cell repertoires in COVID-19. The repertoire was sequenced with immunoSEQ multiplex PCR; TCRdb's copy has only in-frame clones and lacks some. Of about 210,000 clones detected, approximately 78% appear once; the ten largest clones hold approximately 12%. Source material: peripheral blood. These TCRs come from a woman aged 40 to 50 with acute or convalescent COVID-19. CDR3s include the opening cysteine and the closing phenylalanine or tryptophan. The D gene is left open where the match is weak. Size is stated for part of the rows, as once, few or many counts, or as a class when the clone is expanded.

D: -; V: TRBV19; J: TRBJ2-7; size: once; CDR3: CASSIGGPAYEQYF; DNA: TGTGCCAGTAGTATTGGGGGCCCCGCCTACGAGCAGTACTTC
D: -; V: TRBV7-2; J: TRBJ1-2; size: -; CDR3: CASLPPVNYGYTF; DNA: TGTGCCAGTTTACCTCCGGTTAACTATGGCTACACCTTC
D: TRBD2; V: TRBV7-7; J: TRBJ2-1; size: -; CDR3: CASSSFPTMGTSGIRYNEQFF; DNA: TGTGCCAGCAGCTCATTCCCGACGATGGGGACTAGCGGGATTCGCTACAATGAGCAGTTCTTC
D: TRBD1; V: TRBV24-1; J: TRBJ2-7; size: once; CDR3: CATSGDSPYEQYF; DNA: TGTGCCACCAGTGGGGACAGTCCCTACGAGCAGTACTTC
D: TRBD1; V: TRBV6-5; J: TRBJ2-7; size: -; CDR3: CASRPGGPYEQYF; DNA: TGTGCCAGCAGGCCAGGGGGTCCCTACGAGCAGTACTTC
D: -; V: TRBV5-1; J: TRBJ2-7; size: -; CDR3: CASSLDWRGSYEQYF; DNA: TGCGCCAGCAGCTTGGATTGGCGGGGTTCCTACGAGCAGTACTTC
D: TRBD2; V: TRBV2; J: TRBJ2-3; size: -; CDR3: CASRRLAARTDTQYF; DNA: TGTGCCAGCAGGCGACTAGCGGCTCGCACAGATACGCAGTATTTT
D: TRBD2; V: TRBV5-1; J: TRBJ2-7; size: once; CDR3: CASSLRGGQTYEQYF; DNA: TGCGCCAGCAGCTTGCGCGGGGGGCAGACGTACGAGCAGTACTTC
D: -; V: TRBV19; J: TRBJ2-1; size: -; CDR3: CASSPQARSYNEQFF; DNA: TGTGCCAGTAGTCCACAGGCTCGCTCCTACAATGAGCAGTTCTTC
D: -; V: TRBV2; J: TRBJ1-1; size: -; CDR3: CASRLHQMNTEAFF; DNA: TGTGCCAGCAGGCTTCATCAGATGAACACTGAAGCTTTCTTT
D: -; V: TRBV6-6; J: TRBJ1-3; size: -; CDR3: CASSPPRSHSGNTIYF; DNA: TGTGCCAGCAGTCCTCCTCGGTCCCACTCTGGAAACACCATATATTTT
D: -; V: TRBV5-5; J: TRBJ2-1; size: -; CDR3: CASSLAMGVNHEQFF; DNA: TGTGCCAGCAGCTTGGCGATGGGAGTTAACCATGAGCAGTTCTTC
D: TRBD1; V: TRBV19; J: TRBJ1-2; size: -; CDR3: CASSVLGGGNYGYTF; DNA: TGTGCCAGTAGTGTCCTAGGGGGCGGTAACTATGGCTACACCTTC
D: -; V: TRBV2; J: TRBJ1-2; size: -; CDR3: CASSEQGSYGYTF; DNA: TGTGCCAGCAGTGAACAGGGAAGTTATGGCTACACCTTC
D: TRBD1; V: TRBV6-5; J: TRBJ2-2; size: -; CDR3: CASSYGDSTGELFF; DNA: TGTGCCAGCAGTTACGGGGACAGCACCGGGGAGCTGTTTTTT
D: TRBD1; V: TRBV30; J: TRBJ1-2; size: -; CDR3: CAWGQGARGYTF; DNA: TGTGCCTGGGGACAGGGGGCTCGGGGCTACACCTTC
D: TRBD2; V: TRBV11-2; J: TRBJ2-3; size: -; CDR3: CASSLVPGGQQDTQYF; DNA: TGTGCCAGCAGCTTAGTCCCGGGGGGGCAGCAAGATACGCAGTATTTT
D: TRBD1; V: TRBV5-1; J: TRBJ1-2; size: -; CDR3: CASSPGTGGYGYTF; DNA: TGCGCCAGCAGCCCGGGGACAGGCGGCTATGGCTACACCTTC
D: TRBD1; V: TRBV11-2; J: TRBJ1-6; size: -; CDR3: CASRQGQGDRYNSPLHF; DNA: TGTGCCAGCAGACAGGGACAGGGGGATCGTTATAATTCACCCCTCCACTTT
D: -; V: TRBV14; J: TRBJ1-1; size: -; CDR3: CASSPSGNTEAFF; DNA: TGTGCCAGCAGTCCCTCGGGGAACACTGAAGCTTTCTTT
D: TRBD2; V: TRBV5-4; J: TRBJ2-7; size: -; CDR3: CASSSPRAGDYEQYF; DNA: TGTGCCAGCAGCTCCCCCCGGGCGGGAGACTACGAGCAGTACTTC
D: TRBD1; V: TRBV2; J: TRBJ1-6; size: many; CDR3: CASSTDRGISSPLHF; DNA: TGTGCCAGCAGTACCGACAGGGGAATTTCTTCACCCCTCCACTTT
D: TRBD1; V: TRBV3-1/TRBV3-2; J: TRBJ2-5; size: once; CDR3: CASSSGTGGETQYF; DNA: TGTGCCAGCAGCTCGGGGACAGGGGGAGAGACCCAGTACTTC
D: -; V: TRBV29-1; J: TRBJ1-2; size: -; CDR3: CSVLTPVGNYGYTF; DNA: TGCAGCGTTCTGACCCCGGTGGGCAACTATGGCTACACCTTC
D: -; V: TRBV20-1; J: TRBJ1-2; size: -; CDR3: CSAGGRRGNYGYTF; DNA: TGCAGTGCTGGTGGCAGGCGGGGTAACTATGGCTACACCTTC
D: -; V: TRBV7-3; J: TRBJ2-1; size: few; CDR3: CASSLGLPLSEQFF; DNA: TGTGCCAGCAGCTTGGGACTCCCACTTTCAGAGCAGTTCTTC
D: -; V: TRBV19; J: TRBJ1-2; size: -; CDR3: CASSIRGTLRYGYTF; DNA: TGTGCCAGTAGTATCCGGGGGACTCTAAGATATGGCTACACCTTC
D: -; V: TRBV12-5; J: TRBJ1-1; size: -; CDR3: CASGRHPEAFF; DNA: TGTGCTAGTGGGCGGCACCCTGAAGCTTTCTTT
D: TRBD2; V: TRBV9; J: TRBJ2-3; size: once; CDR3: CASSVSPSGSSRRGDTQYF; DNA: TGTGCCAGCAGCGTAAGTCCTAGCGGGAGCTCTAGGAGGGGAGATACGCAGTATTTT
D: -; V: TRBV27; J: TRBJ2-3; size: -; CDR3: CASSSRRPFSTDTQYF; DNA: TGTGCCAGCAGTTCCAGGAGGCCCTTTAGCACAGATACGCAGTATTTT
D: -; V: TRBV11-2; J: TRBJ2-3; size: once; CDR3: CASSFWGGTDTQYF; DNA: TGTGCCAGCAGCTTTTGGGGAGGCACAGATACGCAGTATTTT
D: TRBD1; V: TRBV14; J: TRBJ1-2; size: few; CDR3: CASSLLGTVNYGYTF; DNA: TGTGCCAGCAGCCTTCTTGGGACAGTTAACTATGGCTACACCTTC
D: -; V: TRBV4-1; J: TRBJ1-2; size: -; CDR3: CASSQTTGLYGYTF; DNA: TGCGCCAGCAGCCAAACAACGGGACTTTATGGCTACACCTTC
D: -; V: TRBV27; J: TRBJ2-5; size: -; CDR3: CASSIAQGRETQYF; DNA: TGTGCCAGCAGTATTGCGCAGGGGCGAGAGACCCAGTACTTC
D: TRBD2; V: TRBV19; J: TRBJ2-3; size: -; CDR3: CASTAVGASGGPGGTDTQYF; DNA: TGTGCCAGTACCGCCGTGGGGGCTAGCGGGGGGCCTGGGGGCACAGATACGCAGTATTTT
D: -; V: TRBV2; J: TRBJ2-1; size: -; CDR3: CASSRDSRFDEQFF; DNA: TGTGCCAGCAGCCGGGACTCCCGGTTCGATGAGCAGTTCTTC
D: TRBD1; V: TRBV5-1; J: TRBJ1-2; size: -; CDR3: CASSSTGMGYGYTF; DNA: TGCGCCAGCAGCTCGACAGGGATGGGGTATGGCTACACCTTC
D: TRBD1; V: TRBV4-2; J: TRBJ1-2; size: -; CDR3: CASSQAGQVEGYTF; DNA: TGTGCCAGCAGCCAGGCCGGACAGGTGGAAGGCTACACCTTC
D: -; V: TRBV14; J: TRBJ2-1; size: -; CDR3: CASSQVREQFF; DNA: TGTGCCAGCAGCCAAGTGAGGGAGCAGTTCTTC
D: TRBD1; V: TRBV9; J: TRBJ2-4; size: -; CDR3: CASSVDPPQGAKNIQYF; DNA: TGTGCCAGCAGCGTAGACCCCCCACAGGGGGCCAAAAACATTCAGTACTTC